This T cell receptor (beta chain) derives from a study of shared T cell receptors in the human thymus. Some clones are missing from TCRdb's copy, which holds only in-frame ones; the method was immunoSEQ multiplex PCR. The sample has approximately 660,000 clones; roughly 88% are singletons. This CDR3 is built from 16 residues. The sample was also linked to a second study, of human thymus T cells. That report adds: Resected material from corrective heart surgery provided the thymus tissue analysed. Overlap was high between thymic repertoires from unrelated individuals, as reported in related research.

The origin of this receptor is a boy under two years old with a congenital heart defect. This sequence joins TRBV21-1 and TRBJ2-7; the table gives TRBD2 as D, unverified against the DNA. TRBV21-1 is an annotated pseudogene. Sequenced sample: thymocytes. In DNA form, the CDR3 reads TGTGCCAGCAGCCAGCCCGTCGCGGGAGGGCCTTACGAGCAGTACTTC. This encodes CASSQPVAGGPYEQYF.